Sequencing of this T cell receptor (beta chain) was carried out in a study of T cells in Graves' hyperthyroidism and ophthalmopathy. Whole-study results and caveats: A model of 13 V-J features distinguished ophthalmopathy from stable hyperthyroidism. Blood samples included most of the expanded thyroid clonotypes exceeding 0.001.

Germline V gene sequence: CDR1 SGHNT, CDR2 YYREEE (reference sequence). The CDR3 runs 17 residues. V trimming: 4 bases; J trimming: 2 bases; junction bases outside the gene matches: 13. This clonotype was observed a handful of times. Its specificity is unknown. TCR beta CDR3 regions were amplified from RNA transcripts. HTBI primers were used for first-round RT-PCR of the TCR CDR3. MiXCR, run by TCRdb on the multiplex PCR reads, gives a single entry per CDR3 protein. The sample includes 500,000 to 650,000 distinct CDR3 sequences, about 20% seen only once; the top ten take 45% to 50%. This rearrangement joins TRBV5-4 to TRBJ2-7, with TRBD2 matching 9 bases. The receptor was isolated from a man aged 40-49 years with Graves' ophthalmopathy. Source material: blood. The CDR3 nucleotides read TGTGCCAGCAGCCCACAGAGGGCTAGCGGGAAAACCTACGAGCAGTACTTC. Residues: CASSPQRASGKTYEQYF.